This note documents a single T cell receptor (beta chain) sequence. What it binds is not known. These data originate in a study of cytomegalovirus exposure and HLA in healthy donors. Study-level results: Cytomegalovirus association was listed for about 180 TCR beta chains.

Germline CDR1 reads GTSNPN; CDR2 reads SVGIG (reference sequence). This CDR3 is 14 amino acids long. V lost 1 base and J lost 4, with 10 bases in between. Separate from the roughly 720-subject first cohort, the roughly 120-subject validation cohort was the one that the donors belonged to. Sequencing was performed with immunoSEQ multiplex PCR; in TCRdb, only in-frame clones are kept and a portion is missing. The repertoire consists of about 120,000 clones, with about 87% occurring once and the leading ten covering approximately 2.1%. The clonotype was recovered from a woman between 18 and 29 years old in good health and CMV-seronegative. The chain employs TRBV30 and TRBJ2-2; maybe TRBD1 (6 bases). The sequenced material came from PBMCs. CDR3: CAWSGGQPTGELFF. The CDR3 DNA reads TGTGCCTGGAGTGGGGGGCAGCCCACCGGGGAGCTGTTTTTT.